This T cell receptor beta chain was sequenced in a study of CD8+ T cells in alopecia areata. Looking at the study overall: The drug, oral tofacitinib, was given to treated patients at 5 to 10 mg twice daily.

Extracted from the samples, RNA was reverse transcribed into cDNA to serve as the sequencing template. Repertoires were generated with immunoSEQ multiplex PCR, while TCRdb's copy carries only in-frame clones and drops some. In the table there are 150,000 or so clones, more than 40% of which are singletons. Study results and caveats: The study found TCR sharing across patients less clear than in mice, possibly for HLA reasons.

A remark on this clone: Antigen: not known.

Germline loops: CDR1 LNHDA, CDR2 SQIVND (reference sequence). With 3 bases removed from V and 7 bases from J, the gap between germline ends came to 13 bases. The CDR3 totals 13 residues. Peripheral blood and lesional scalp punch biopsies came from alopecia areata patients. Isolation of CD4+ and CD8+ T cells from PBMCs was achieved by sorting. The receptor was derived from a human donor with alopecia areata. The sequenced material came from CD4+ T cells sorted from blood. The gene calls are TRBV19 and TRBJ2-7; no clear D gene. The CDR3 loop reads CASSIQVEWEQYF. The CDR3 bases are TGTGCCAGTAGTATCCAGGTTGAGTGGGAGCAGTACTTC.